The rows below give T cell receptor beta chains drawn from one sample of a study of identical twins. TCRdb reprocessed the 5' RACE reads via MiXCR and lists one record per CDR3 protein. The table shows around 960,000 distinct CDR3 sequences, with roughly an eighth occurring only once. These sequences were also reported in another study, on yellow fever vaccine responses in identical twins.

The sample taken for sequencing was PBMCs. These receptors were obtained from a woman aged 18-29 years in good health. Each CDR3 is given with its conserved first and last residue. D genes are given only for firm matches. The size field is filled for only some rows; it gives once, few, many or a size class.

J gene,D gene,clone size,V gene,CDR3 protein,CDR3 DNA
TRBJ2-1,TRBD1,few,TRBV6-1,CASSRQGVSYLNEQFF,TGTGCCAGCAGCCGTCAGGGGGTCTCTTATCTGAATGAGCAGTTCTTC
TRBJ2-2,TRBD2,few,TRBV10-2,CATIYMLAGGAGELFF,TGCGCTACCATATACATGCTAGCGGGGGGGGCCGGGGAGCTGTTTTTT
TRBJ2-2,.,few,TRBV7-2,CASTFDRSGTGELFF,TGTGCCAGCACCTTCGACAGGAGCGGGACCGGGGAGCTGTTTTTT
TRBJ2-7,.,.,TRBV20-1,CSASQGPYEQYF,TGCAGTGCTAGCCAGGGACCCTACGAGCAGTACTTC
TRBJ1-1,.,few,TRBV20-1,CSASAWGRHNTEAFF,TGCAGTGCTAGTGCCTGGGGACGGCACAACACTGAAGCTTTCTTT
TRBJ1-5,TRBD1,.,TRBV20-1,CSAREGTGGGNQPQHF,TGCAGTGCTAGAGAGGGGACAGGAGGAGGCAATCAGCCCCAGCATTTT
TRBJ2-1,TRBD1,many,TRBV13,CASSQRTGFYNEQFF,TGTGCCAGCAGCCAAAGGACAGGGTTCTACAATGAGCAGTTCTTC
TRBJ2-5,.,few,TRBV7-6,CASSPTLIFQETQYF,TGTGCCAGCAGCCCTACCCTTATCTTCCAAGAGACCCAGTACTTC
TRBJ2-3,TRBD2,.,TRBV7-6,CASSSDIGGGTDTQYF,TGTGCCAGCAGCTCCGACATCGGGGGGGGCACAGATACGCAGTATTTT
TRBJ2-1,TRBD1,.,TRBV5-1,CASSLGQGAKDEQFF,TGCGCCAGCAGCCTCGGACAGGGGGCTAAGGATGAGCAGTTCTTC
TRBJ2-3,TRBD2,.,TRBV5-1,CASSLDPSGRTDTQYF,TGCGCCAGCAGCTTGGACCCTAGCGGGAGGACAGATACGCAGTATTTT
TRBJ2-1,.,few,TRBV14,CASSQDLPRGAFYNEQFF,TGTGCCAGCAGCCAAGATCTGCCCCGGGGTGCCTTCTACAATGAGCAGTTCTTC
TRBJ1-5,.,few,TRBV5-1,CASSLGGLPNQPQHF,TGCGCCAGCAGCTTGGGGGGGTTACCCAATCAGCCCCAGCATTTT
TRBJ2-1,.,many,TRBV24-1,CATSDSGARSYNEQFF,TGTGCCACCAGTGATTCGGGGGCGCGATCCTACAATGAGCAGTTCTTC
TRBJ2-5,TRBD1,few,TRBV3-1,CASSQGLTGAQETQYF,TGTGCCAGCAGCCAAGGTTTGACAGGGGCCCAAGAGACCCAGTACTTC
TRBJ1-1,.,.,TRBV6-5,CASSSPVWNTEAFF,TGTGCCAGCAGTTCCCCAGTGTGGAACACTGAAGCTTTCTTT
TRBJ2-1,TRBD2,.,TRBV7-6,CASSLVPTGRAVNEQFF,TGTGCCAGCAGCTTAGTTCCGACCGGGAGGGCCGTTAATGAGCAGTTCTTC
TRBJ2-1,.,few,TRBV2,CASSQSNNEQFF,TGTGCCAGCTCACAGTCAAACAATGAGCAGTTCTTC
TRBJ2-4,.,few,TRBV18,CASSPPKWESGAKNIQYF,TGTGCCAGCTCACCACCGAAATGGGAATCGGGGGCCAAAAACATTCAGTACTTC
TRBJ2-1,TRBD2,.,TRBV11-1,CASSWGKSLQTSGSMANEQFF,TGTGCCAGCAGTTGGGGAAAATCTCTTCAGACTAGCGGGAGTATGGCCAATGAGCAGTTCTTC
TRBJ2-2,.,.,TRBV12-3/TRBV12-4,CASSSSVRQVPNTGELFF,TGTGCCAGCAGTAGCTCAGTCCGACAGGTCCCGAACACCGGGGAGCTGTTTTTT
TRBJ2-5,.,.,TRBV20-1,CSARGLPQETQYF,TGCAGTGCTAGAGGTCTACCGCAAGAGACCCAGTACTTC